This T cell receptor (beta chain) was recorded in a study of cytomegalovirus exposure and HLA in healthy donors. Overall study results and limits: For most TCR beta V segments, an earlier analysis put the productive rate at about 87% or about 30% of the time.

Details on this clone: Its cognate antigen is unknown.

The CDR3 sequence is 15 residues long. CDR1 is MNHEY, CDR2 SMNVEV, per germline (reference sequence). J gave up 7 bases and V 0 bases, and 8 bases lay outside the gene matches. The primer mix had 60 Vbeta and 13 Jbeta primers. Here immunoSEQ multiplex PCR was the method, and the copy in TCRdb shows in-frame clones only, minus some. The table has a few hundred thousand clones, approximately 81% seen once. Source material: PBMCs. The chain employs TRBV27 and TRBJ2-7; 8 bases agree with TRBD1. The sequence was collected from a man aged 25-40 years in good health and CMV-seronegative. Written as DNA, the CDR3 is TGTGCCAGCAGTTTATCTCTTGGACAGGGTGGGGAGCAGTACTTC. Its protein is CASSLSLGQGGEQYF.